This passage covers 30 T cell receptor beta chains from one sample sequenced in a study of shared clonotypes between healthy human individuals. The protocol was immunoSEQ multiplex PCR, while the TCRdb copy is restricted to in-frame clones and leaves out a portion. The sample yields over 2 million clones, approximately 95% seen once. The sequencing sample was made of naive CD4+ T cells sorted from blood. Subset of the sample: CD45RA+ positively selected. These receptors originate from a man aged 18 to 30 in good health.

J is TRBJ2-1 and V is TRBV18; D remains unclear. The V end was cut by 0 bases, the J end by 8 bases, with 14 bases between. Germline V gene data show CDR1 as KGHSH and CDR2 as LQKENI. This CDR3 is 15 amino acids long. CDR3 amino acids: CASSPPLSVSDEQFF. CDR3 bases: TGTGCCAGCTCACCACCGTTATCGGTTTCGGATGAGCAGTTCTTC.

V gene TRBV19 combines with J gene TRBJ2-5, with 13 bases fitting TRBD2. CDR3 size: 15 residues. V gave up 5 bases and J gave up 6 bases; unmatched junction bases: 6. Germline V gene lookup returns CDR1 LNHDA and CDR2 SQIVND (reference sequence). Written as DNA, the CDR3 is TGTGCCAGTAGTTTAGGACTAGCGGGGGCTAAGACCCAGTACTTC. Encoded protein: CASSLGLAGAKTQYF. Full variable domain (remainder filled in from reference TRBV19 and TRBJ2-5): DGGITQSPKYLFRKEGQNVTLSCEQNLNHDAMYWYRQDPGQGLRLIYYSQIVNDFQKGDIAEGYSVSREKKESFPLTVTSAQKNPTAFYLCASSLGLAGAKTQYFGPGTRLLVL.

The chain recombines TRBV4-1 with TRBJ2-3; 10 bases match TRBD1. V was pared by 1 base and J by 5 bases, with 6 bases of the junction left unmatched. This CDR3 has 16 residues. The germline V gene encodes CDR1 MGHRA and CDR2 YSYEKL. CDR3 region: CASSQVRDRGGDTQYF. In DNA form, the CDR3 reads TGCGCCAGCAGCCAAGTTCGGGACAGGGGCGGAGATACGCAGTATTTT.

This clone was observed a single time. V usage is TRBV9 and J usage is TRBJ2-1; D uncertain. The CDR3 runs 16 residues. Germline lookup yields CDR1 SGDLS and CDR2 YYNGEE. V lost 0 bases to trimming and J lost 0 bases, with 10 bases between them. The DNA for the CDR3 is TGTGCCAGCAGCGTAGATGGACCGAGCTCCTACAATGAGCAGTTCTTC. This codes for CASSVDGPSSYNEQFF.

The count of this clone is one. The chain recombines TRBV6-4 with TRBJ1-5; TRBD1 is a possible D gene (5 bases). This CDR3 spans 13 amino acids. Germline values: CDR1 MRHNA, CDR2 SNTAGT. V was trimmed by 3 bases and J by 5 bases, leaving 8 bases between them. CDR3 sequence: CASSEQDDQPQHF. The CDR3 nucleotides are TGTGCCAGCAGTGAACAGGACGATCAGCCCCAGCATTTT.

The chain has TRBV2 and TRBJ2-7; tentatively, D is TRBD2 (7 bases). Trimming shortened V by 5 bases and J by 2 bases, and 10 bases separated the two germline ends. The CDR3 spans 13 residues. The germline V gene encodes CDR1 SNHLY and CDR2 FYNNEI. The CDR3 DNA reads TGTGCCAGCAGTCGCGGGGGCACCTACGAGCAGTACTTC. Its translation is CASSRGGTYEQYF.

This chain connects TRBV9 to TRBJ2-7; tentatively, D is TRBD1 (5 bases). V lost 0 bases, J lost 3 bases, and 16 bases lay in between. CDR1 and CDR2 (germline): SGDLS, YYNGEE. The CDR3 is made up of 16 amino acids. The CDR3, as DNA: TGTGCCAGCAGCGTAGAGACAGAGCCTCCCCTCTACGAGCAGTACTTC. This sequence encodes CASSVETEPPLYEQYF.

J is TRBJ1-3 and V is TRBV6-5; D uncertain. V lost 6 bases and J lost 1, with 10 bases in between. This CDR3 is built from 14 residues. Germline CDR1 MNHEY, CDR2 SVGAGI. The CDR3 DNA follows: TGTGCCAGCAGCCCTCTTACATCTGGAAACACCATATATTTT. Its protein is CASSPLTSGNTIYF.

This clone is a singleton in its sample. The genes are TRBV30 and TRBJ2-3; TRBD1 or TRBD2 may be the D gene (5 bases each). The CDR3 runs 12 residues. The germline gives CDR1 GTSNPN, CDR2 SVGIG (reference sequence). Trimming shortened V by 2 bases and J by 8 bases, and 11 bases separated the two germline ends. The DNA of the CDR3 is TGTGCCTGGAGTCGGGGCGCAGGTACGCAGTATTTT. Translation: CAWSRGAGTQYF. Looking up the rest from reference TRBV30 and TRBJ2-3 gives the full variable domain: SQTIHQWPATLVQPVGSPLSLECTVEGTSNPNLYWYRQAAGRGLQLLFYSVGIGQISSEVPQNLSASRPQDRQFILSSKKLLLSDSGFYLCAWSRGAGTQYFGPGTRLTVL.

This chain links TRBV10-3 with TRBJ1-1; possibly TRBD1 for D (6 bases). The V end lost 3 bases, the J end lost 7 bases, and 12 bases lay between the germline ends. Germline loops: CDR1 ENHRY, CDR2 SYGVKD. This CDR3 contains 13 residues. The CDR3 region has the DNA TGTGCCATCAGTGATGGGGGCTACGGTGAAGCTTTCTTT. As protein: CAISDGGYGEAFF.

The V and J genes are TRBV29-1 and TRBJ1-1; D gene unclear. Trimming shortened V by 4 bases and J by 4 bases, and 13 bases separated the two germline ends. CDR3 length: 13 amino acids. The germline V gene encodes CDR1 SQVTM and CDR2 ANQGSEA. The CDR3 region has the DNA TGCAGCGTTGTTGGCATCTCGGGCACTGAAGCTTTCTTT. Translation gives CSVVGISGTEAFF. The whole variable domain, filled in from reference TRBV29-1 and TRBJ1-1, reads SAVISQKPSRDICQRGTSLTIQCQVDSQVTMMFWYRQQPGQSLTLIATANQGSEATYESGFVIDKFPISRPNLTFSTLTVSNMSPEDSSIYLCSVVGISGTEAFFGQGTRLTVV.

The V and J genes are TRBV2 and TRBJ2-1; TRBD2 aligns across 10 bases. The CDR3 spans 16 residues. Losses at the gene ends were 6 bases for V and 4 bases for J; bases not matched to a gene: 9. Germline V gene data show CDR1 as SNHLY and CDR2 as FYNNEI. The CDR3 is CASRKIAGGSYNEQFF. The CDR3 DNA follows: TGTGCCAGCAGGAAAATAGCGGGAGGATCGTACAATGAGCAGTTCTTC.

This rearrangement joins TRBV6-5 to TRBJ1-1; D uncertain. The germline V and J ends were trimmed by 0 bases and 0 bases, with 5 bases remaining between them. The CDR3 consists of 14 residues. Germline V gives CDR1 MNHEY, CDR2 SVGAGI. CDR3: CASSYSRVNTEAFF. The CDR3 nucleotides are TGTGCCAGCAGTTACTCGCGGGTGAACACTGAAGCTTTCTTT.

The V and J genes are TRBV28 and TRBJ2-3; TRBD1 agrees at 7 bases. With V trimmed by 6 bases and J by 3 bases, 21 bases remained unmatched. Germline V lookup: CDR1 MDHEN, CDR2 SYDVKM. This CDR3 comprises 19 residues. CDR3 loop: CASSLMGDRYSMGTDTQYF. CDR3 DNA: TGTGCCAGCAGCTTAATGGGGGACAGATATTCAATGGGGACAGATACGCAGTATTTT.

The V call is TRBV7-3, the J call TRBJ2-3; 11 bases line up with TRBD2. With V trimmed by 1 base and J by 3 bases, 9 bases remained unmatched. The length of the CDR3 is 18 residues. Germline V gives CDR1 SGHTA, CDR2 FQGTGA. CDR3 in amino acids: CASSLRGLAVGETDTQYF. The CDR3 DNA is TGTGCCAGCAGCTTAAGGGGACTAGCGGTTGGGGAAACAGATACGCAGTATTTT.

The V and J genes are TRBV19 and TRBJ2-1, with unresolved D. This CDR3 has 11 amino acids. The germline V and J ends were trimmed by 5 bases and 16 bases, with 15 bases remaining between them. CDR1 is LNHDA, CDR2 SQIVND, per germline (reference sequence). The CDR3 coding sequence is TGTGCCAGTAGTGACCTGGGTGCACATTTCTTC. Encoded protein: CASSDLGAHFF.

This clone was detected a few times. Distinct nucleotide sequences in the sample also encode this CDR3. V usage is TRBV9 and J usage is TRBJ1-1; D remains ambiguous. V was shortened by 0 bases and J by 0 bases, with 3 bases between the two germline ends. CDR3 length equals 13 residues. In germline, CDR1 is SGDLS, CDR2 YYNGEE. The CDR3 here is CASSVDMNTEAFF. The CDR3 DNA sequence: TGTGCCAGCAGCGTAGATATGAACACTGAAGCTTTCTTT.

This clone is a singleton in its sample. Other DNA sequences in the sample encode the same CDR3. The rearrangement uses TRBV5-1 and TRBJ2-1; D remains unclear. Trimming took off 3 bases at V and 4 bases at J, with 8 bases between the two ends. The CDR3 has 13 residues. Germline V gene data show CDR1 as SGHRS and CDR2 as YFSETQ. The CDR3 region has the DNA TGCGCCAGCAGCTCTGGTCTATACAATGAGCAGTTCTTC. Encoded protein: CASSSGLYNEQFF.

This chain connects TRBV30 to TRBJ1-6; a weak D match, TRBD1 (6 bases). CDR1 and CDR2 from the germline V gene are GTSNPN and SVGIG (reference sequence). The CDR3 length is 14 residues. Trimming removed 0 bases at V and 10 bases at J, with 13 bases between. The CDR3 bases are TGTGCCTGGAGTGTAACGGGGGGCGAGTCACCCCTCCACTTT. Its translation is CAWSVTGGESPLHF.

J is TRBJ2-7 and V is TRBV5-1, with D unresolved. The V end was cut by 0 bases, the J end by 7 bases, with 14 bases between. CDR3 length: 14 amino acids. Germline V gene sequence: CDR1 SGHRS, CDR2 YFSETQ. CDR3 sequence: CASSLVAGNREQYF. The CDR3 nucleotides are TGCGCCAGCAGCTTGGTCGCAGGTAATCGGGAGCAGTACTTC.

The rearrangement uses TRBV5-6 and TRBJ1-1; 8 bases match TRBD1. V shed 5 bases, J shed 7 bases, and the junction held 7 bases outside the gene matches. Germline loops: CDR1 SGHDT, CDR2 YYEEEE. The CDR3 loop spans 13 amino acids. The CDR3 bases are TGTGCCAGCAGGAAAACAGGGGGGAGTGAAGCTTTCTTT. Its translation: CASRKTGGSEAFF.

The DNA of the CDR3 is TGTGCCATCTCAGGGGACAGGGGAGAGGGAGCTTTCTTT. It specifies CAISGDRGEGAFF. V gene TRBV10-3 combines with J gene TRBJ1-1; 10 nucleotides align to TRBD1. Per the germline V gene, CDR1 is ENHRY and CDR2 is SYGVKD. V trimming: 8 bases; J trimming: 10 bases; junction bases outside the gene matches: 10. The CDR3 runs 13 residues.

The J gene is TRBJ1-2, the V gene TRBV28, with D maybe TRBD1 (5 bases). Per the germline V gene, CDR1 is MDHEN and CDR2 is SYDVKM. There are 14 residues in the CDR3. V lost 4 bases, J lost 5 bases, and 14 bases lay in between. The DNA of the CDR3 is TGTGCCAGCAGTTCTCACTCGGGACGGTATGGCTACACCTTC. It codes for CASSSHSGRYGYTF.

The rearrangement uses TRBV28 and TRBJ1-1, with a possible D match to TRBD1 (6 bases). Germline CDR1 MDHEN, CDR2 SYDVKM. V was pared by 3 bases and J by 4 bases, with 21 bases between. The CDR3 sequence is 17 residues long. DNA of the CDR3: TGTGCCAGCAGTTTTATATCCGTCCAGGGGAGGGTCACTGAAGCTTTCTTT. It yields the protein CASSFISVQGRVTEAFF.

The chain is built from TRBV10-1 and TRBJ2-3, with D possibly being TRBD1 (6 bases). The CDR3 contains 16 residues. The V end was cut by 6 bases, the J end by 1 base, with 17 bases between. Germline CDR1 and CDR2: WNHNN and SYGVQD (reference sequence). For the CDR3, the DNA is TGCGCCAGCAGAGTGGACAGTCCGTCGTGCACAGATACGCAGTATTTT. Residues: CASRVDSPSCTDTQYF.

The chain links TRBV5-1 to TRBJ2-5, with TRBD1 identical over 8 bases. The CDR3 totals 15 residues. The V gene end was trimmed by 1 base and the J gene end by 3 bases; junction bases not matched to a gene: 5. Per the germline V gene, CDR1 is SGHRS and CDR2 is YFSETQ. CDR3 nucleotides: TGCGCCAGCAGCTTGCACCTGACAGGGGAAGAGACCCAGTACTTC. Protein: CASSLHLTGEETQYF.

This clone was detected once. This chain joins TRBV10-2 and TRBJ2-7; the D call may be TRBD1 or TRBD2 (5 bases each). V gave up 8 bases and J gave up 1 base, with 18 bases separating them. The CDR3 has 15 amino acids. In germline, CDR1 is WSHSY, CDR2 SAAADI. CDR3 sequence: CASGIEGTGSYEQYF. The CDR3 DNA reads TGCGCCAGCGGAATAGAGGGGACGGGATCCTACGAGCAGTACTTC.

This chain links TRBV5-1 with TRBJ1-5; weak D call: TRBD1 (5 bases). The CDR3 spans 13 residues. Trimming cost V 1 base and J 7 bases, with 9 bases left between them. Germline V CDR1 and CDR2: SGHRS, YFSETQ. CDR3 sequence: CASSLIRGQPQHF. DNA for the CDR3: TGCGCCAGCAGCTTGATAAGGGGACAGCCCCAGCATTTT.

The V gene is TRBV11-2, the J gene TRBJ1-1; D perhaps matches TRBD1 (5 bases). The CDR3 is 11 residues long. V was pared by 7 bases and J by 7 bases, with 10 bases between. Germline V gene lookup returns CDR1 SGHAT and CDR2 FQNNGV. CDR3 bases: TGTGCCAGCACCCTGGGGGGTGAAGCTTTCTTT. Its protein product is CASTLGGEAFF.

The CDR3 here is CASSPLAGDSYEQYF. The DNA for the CDR3 is TGCGCCAGCAGCCCTCTAGCGGGAGACTCCTACGAGCAGTACTTC. The V gene is TRBV5-1, the J gene TRBJ2-7; TRBD2 agrees at 10 bases. Germline trimming cut 4 bases from V and 0 bases from J; bases unmatched to any gene: 4. CDR3 length equals 15 residues. Germline V CDR1 and CDR2: SGHRS, YFSETQ.